This entry lists 3 T cell receptor beta chains sequenced from one sample in a study of vaccination effects on CD4 cells after COVID-19. Expansion of antigen-specific CD4+ T cells with viral peptide pools was carried out by the ViraFEST assay before sequencing. It was after approximately 11 days of culture that CD4+ T cells were isolated. Among the vaccine recipients, none had a prior SARS-CoV-2 infection, and nucleocapsid antibodies were negative. For these receptors, no antigen is known. The table came from immunoSEQ multiplex PCR; TCRdb's copy has only in-frame clones and leaves some out. The sample contains around 71,000 clones, roughly 78% of which appear only once. The specimen comprised CD4+ T cells from PBMCs cultured with HCoV-OC43 spike peptides, sampled before COVID-19 vaccination. The subset is: HCoV-OC43 spike overlapping peptide pool stimulation. The receptors originated from a human donor who received a COVID-19 vaccine.

This sequence joins TRBV18 and TRBJ2-1; weak D call: TRBD1 (6 bases). V lost 0 bases to trimming and J lost 5 bases, with 11 bases between them. There are 15 residues in the CDR3. CDR1 KGHSH and CDR2 LQKENI come from the germline V gene. The DNA for the CDR3 is TGTGCCAGCTCACCACCCCCACAGGGCAACAATGAGCAGTTCTTC. It is translated as CASSPPPQGNNEQFF.

The chain is built from TRBV5-1 and TRBJ2-1; possibly TRBD1 for D (5 bases). Germline CDR1 is SGHRS and CDR2 is YFSETQ. The CDR3 is 12 amino acids. Trimming removed 4 bases at V and 6 bases at J, with 8 bases between. The CDR3 DNA sequence: TGCGCCAGCAGCCACACAGGCAATGAGCAGTTCTTC. It is translated as CASSHTGNEQFF.

The chain carries TRBV27 and TRBJ1-1; D might be TRBD1 (5 bases). CDR1 is MNHEY and CDR2 is SMNVEV in the germline V gene (reference sequence). The V and J ends lost 5 bases and 5 bases respectively, with 18 bases between them. This CDR3 region has 15 residues. The CDR3: CASSPRDARTTEAFF. CDR3 coding DNA: TGTGCCAGCAGTCCTCGGGACGCCCGGACGACTGAAGCTTTCTTT.